This T cell receptor beta chain comes out of a study of blood T cell repertoires in COVID-19. Study details: Whether acute or convalescent, the COVID-19 samples came from the United States, Italy and Spain. Nucleic acid was either cDNA or gDNA, and it came from T cells, B-cell-depleted T cells, or PBMCs.

In the authors' methods: Reference gene primer amplification gave nucleated cell count estimates. TCRdb keeps only in-frame clones here, not all; method: immunoSEQ multiplex PCR. V, J and clone size were drawn from that table, and D and trimming were deduced from the DNA. The table shows fewer than 350,000 clones, with 86% occurring only once. Germline-derived CDR1 and CDR2 are KGHDR and SFDVKD. The CDR3 extends over 12 amino acids. With 8 bases clipped from V and 4 bases from J, the junction kept 1 base outside the gene matches. This clone was picked up one time. The V gene is TRBV24-1, the J gene TRBJ2-1; 7 bases fit TRBD2. Source material: peripheral blood. The TCR sequence derives from a woman in her 30s who had recovered from COVID-19. The CDR3 coding sequence is TGTGCCACCACCGGGGGGTACAATGAGCAGTTCTTC. This gives the protein CATTGGYNEQFF.